The rows below give T cell receptor beta chains drawn from one sample of a study of blood T cell repertoires in COVID-19. Assay: immunoSEQ multiplex PCR; the TCRdb copy retains only in-frame clones and omits some. The data show around 270,000 clones, approximately 90% seen once. Sample: peripheral blood. The source is a man aged 35 to 55 with acute or convalescent COVID-19. The CDR3 runs from the conserved cysteine through the conserved F or W. D genes are given only for firm matches. Rows give clone size only sometimes, using once, few, many, or a class for an expanded clone.

>TRBV4-1|TRBJ2-3|TRBD2|NA
CASSQDVTSGGLGTQYF
TGCGCCAGCAGCCAAGATGTGACTAGCGGGGGCCTGGGGACGCAGTATTTT
>TRBV7-9|TRBJ2-7|NA|NA
CASSLGQVTSYEQYF
TGTGCCAGCAGCTTAGGACAGGTCACCTCCTACGAGCAGTACTTC
>TRBV4-1|TRBJ1-1|NA|NA
CASSQDRGGADTEAFF
TGCGCCAGCAGCCAAGATAGGGGCGGGGCGGACACTGAAGCTTTCTTT
>TRBV20-1|TRBJ1-1|NA|NA
CSASLAGVNTEAFF
TGCAGTGCTAGTCTTGCGGGGGTAAACACTGAAGCTTTCTTT
>TRBV5-6|TRBJ1-2|TRBD1|NA
CASEKKGASNYGYTF
TGTGCCAGCGAGAAGAAGGGGGCTTCTAACTATGGCTACACCTTC
>TRBV4-2|TRBJ2-1|NA|NA
CASSQSSGGSNEQFF
TGTGCCAGCAGCCAATCCTCCGGTGGTTCCAATGAGCAGTTCTTC
>TRBV5-5|TRBJ2-6|NA|NA
CASSLTGSGANVLTF
TGTGCCAGCAGCCTGACGGGATCTGGGGCCAACGTCCTGACTTTC
>TRBV5-3|TRBJ2-1|NA|NA
CARSAFRKYNEQFF
TGTGCCAGAAGCGCCTTCAGGAAGTACAATGAGCAGTTCTTC
>TRBV2|TRBJ1-3|TRBD1|NA
CASSPWTGSSGNTIYF
TGTGCCAGCAGCCCCTGGACAGGGAGCTCTGGAAACACCATATATTTT
>TRBV2|TRBJ1-1|NA|NA
CASIVDSPGVTEAFF
TGTGCCAGCATAGTGGACTCCCCCGGAGTCACTGAAGCTTTCTTT
>TRBV11-2|TRBJ2-1|TRBD1|few
CASSLTRDSYNEQFF
TGTGCCAGCAGCTTAACCCGGGACAGTTACAATGAGCAGTTCTTC
>TRBV4-2|TRBJ2-1|NA|NA
CASSQEIVGDYNEQFF
TGTGCCAGCAGCCAAGAAATTGTCGGAGATTACAATGAGCAGTTCTTC
>TRBV18|TRBJ2-2|TRBD1|once
CASFRDRGLRNTGELFF
TGTGCCAGCTTCCGGGACAGGGGGCTTCGGAACACCGGGGAGCTGTTTTTT
>TRBV5-6|TRBJ2-7|NA|few
CASSLGRTYEQYF
TGTGCCAGCAGCTTGGGCAGAACCTACGAGCAGTACTTC
>TRBV6-6|TRBJ2-7|NA|NA
CASSYGGKTYEQYF
TGTGCCAGCAGTTACGGAGGGAAGACCTACGAGCAGTACTTC
>TRBV7-9|TRBJ1-6|NA|NA
CASSLAEVSPLHF
TGTGCCAGCAGCTTAGCGGAGGTTTCACCCCTCCACTTT
>TRBV6-2/TRBV6-3|TRBJ1-1|TRBD1|NA
CASSYSRQGNTEAFF
TGTGCCAGCAGTTACTCGCGACAGGGGAACACTGAAGCTTTCTTT
>TRBV4-1|TRBJ1-5|TRBD1|NA
CASSQDGHGTGSQPQHF
TGCGCCAGCAGCCAAGATGGGCACGGGACAGGGAGTCAGCCCCAGCATTTT
>TRBV24-1|TRBJ1-2|NA|NA
CATSVGLHDGYTF
TGTGCCACCAGTGTCGGACTACACGACGGCTACACCTTC
>TRBV5-1|TRBJ2-1|TRBD2|NA
CASSLGVPGLRYNEQFF
TGCGCCAGCAGCTTGGGGGTTCCGGGACTACGGTACAATGAGCAGTTCTTC
>TRBV5-1|TRBJ1-5|NA|NA
CASSFEGQPQHF
TGCGCCAGCAGCTTCGAGGGCCAGCCCCAGCATTTT
>TRBV6-5|TRBJ2-7|NA|once
CASRPGQREQYF
TGTGCCAGCAGACCCGGACAGAGGGAGCAGTACTTC
>TRBV10-3|TRBJ1-3|TRBD1|NA
CAISGGTAGNTIYF
TGTGCCATCAGTGGCGGGACAGCTGGAAACACCATATATTTT
>TRBV7-9|TRBJ1-3|TRBD1|NA
CASSRQGKAGNTIYF
TGTGCCAGCAGCCGACAGGGGAAGGCTGGAAACACCATATATTTT
>TRBV27|TRBJ1-5|TRBD1|once
CASSSATGAQGQPQHF
TGTGCCAGCAGTTCCGCGACAGGGGCGCAGGGTCAGCCCCAGCATTTT
>TRBV3-1/TRBV3-2|TRBJ2-2|TRBD1|NA
CASSLGTDNTGELFF
TGTGCCAGCAGCCTAGGGACAGATAACACCGGGGAGCTGTTTTTT
>TRBV7-8|TRBJ2-7|TRBD1|NA
CASRKGAGESYEQYF
TGTGCCAGCAGAAAGGGGGCAGGGGAATCCTACGAGCAGTACTTC
>TRBV7-2|TRBJ2-2|NA|NA
CASSFRGTELFF
TGTGCCAGCAGCTTCAGGGGTACGGAGCTGTTTTTT
>TRBV2|TRBJ2-7|TRBD1|NA
CASSSGQVYEQYF
TGTGCCAGCAGTTCAGGACAGGTATACGAGCAGTACTTC
>TRBV5-1|TRBJ2-7|TRBD1|NA
CASSLSPGQFYEQYF
TGCGCCAGCAGCTTATCACCGGGACAGTTCTACGAGCAGTACTTC
>TRBV6-2/TRBV6-3|TRBJ2-1|NA|NA
CASSYESNEQFF
TGTGCCAGCAGTTATGAGAGCAATGAGCAGTTCTTC
>TRBV5-4|TRBJ2-7|TRBD1|NA
CASSTTGQGREQYF
TGTGCCAGCAGCACGACAGGACAGGGACGCGAGCAGTACTTC
>TRBV30|TRBJ1-6|NA|NA
CAWLGAEDSPLHF
TGTGCCTGGTTAGGGGCAGAGGATTCACCCCTCCACTTT
>TRBV19|TRBJ1-3|NA|NA
CASARGDLSGNTIYF
TGTGCCTCAGCCAGGGGCGACCTCTCTGGAAACACCATATATTTT
>TRBV5-4|TRBJ1-4|TRBD1|NA
CASSSKGGESEKLFF
TGTGCCAGCAGCTCGAAAGGGGGCGAGAGTGAAAAACTGTTTTTT
>TRBV2|TRBJ2-7|TRBD2|NA
CASSEDGGAVSYEQYF
TGTGCCAGCAGTGAAGACGGGGGGGCCGTTTCCTACGAGCAGTACTTC
>TRBV11-2|TRBJ2-4|TRBD1|NA
CASLGTDKNIQYF
TGTGCCAGCCTCGGGACAGACAAAAACATTCAGTACTTC
>TRBV5-4|TRBJ2-3|NA|NA
CASSFQNQDTQYF
TGTGCCAGCAGCTTTCAAAATCAGGATACGCAGTATTTT
>TRBV2|TRBJ2-1|TRBD2|NA
CASSEWAGGLNEQFF
TGTGCCAGCAGTGAATGGGCGGGGGGGCTAAATGAGCAGTTCTTC
>TRBV7-8|TRBJ1-5|NA|NA
CASSLVDFRASNQPQHF
TGTGCCAGCAGCTTAGTCGATTTCAGGGCTAGCAATCAGCCCCAGCATTTT
>TRBV3-1/TRBV3-2|TRBJ2-2|TRBD1|NA
CASSQGQGYIGELFF
TGTGCCAGCAGCCAGGGACAGGGGTACATCGGGGAGCTGTTTTTT
>TRBV5-8|TRBJ2-3|TRBD1|once
CASSRDRGFTDTQYF
TGTGCCAGCAGCCGGGACAGGGGGTTCACAGATACGCAGTATTTT
>TRBV20-1|TRBJ2-7|NA|few
CSASDHFYEQYF
TGCAGTGCTAGTGATCACTTCTACGAGCAGTACTTC
>TRBV5-1|TRBJ1-5|NA|once
CASSYQGGNQPQHF
TGCGCCAGCAGCTATCAGGGTGGCAATCAGCCCCAGCATTTT
>TRBV11-2|TRBJ1-6|NA|NA
CASSSRGSYNSPLHF
TGTGCCAGCAGCTCGCGCGGCTCCTATAATTCACCCCTCCACTTT
>TRBV19|TRBJ2-7|TRBD1|few
CASSLGRGYEQYF
TGTGCCAGTAGTCTGGGCAGGGGGTACGAGCAGTACTTC
>TRBV7-9|TRBJ2-3|TRBD2|NA
CASSPTRGGATDTQYF
TGTGCCAGCAGCCCTACGCGGGGGGGGGCCACAGATACGCAGTATTTT
>TRBV2|TRBJ1-5|TRBD1|NA
CASSERGQGWDQPQHF
TGTGCCAGCAGTGAAAGGGGACAGGGTTGGGATCAGCCCCAGCATTTT
>TRBV5-1|TRBJ2-2|TRBD1|few
CASHRDRADTGELFF
TGCGCCAGCCATCGTGACAGGGCCGACACCGGGGAGCTGTTTTTT
>TRBV24-1|TRBJ2-2|NA|NA
CATSDLTGDDTGELFF
TGTGCCACCAGTGATTTAACGGGGGATGACACCGGGGAGCTGTTTTTT
>TRBV11-2|TRBJ2-1|TRBD2|NA
CASSLLAGGGPQFF
TGTGCCAGCAGCTTACTAGCGGGGGGGGGCCCTCAGTTCTTC
>TRBV2|TRBJ2-7|TRBD1|NA
CASSPEGLGQGNEQYF
TGTGCCAGCAGTCCCGAGGGATTGGGACAGGGGAACGAGCAGTACTTC
>TRBV4-1|TRBJ1-6|NA|once
CASSQEMHQSYNSPLHF
TGCGCCAGCAGCCAAGAAATGCACCAGTCCTATAATTCACCCCTCCACTTT
>TRBV24-1|TRBJ2-2|NA|few
CATSDLGLPPGELFF
TGTGCCACCAGTGATTTGGGTCTACCACCCGGGGAGCTGTTTTTT
>TRBV12-5|TRBJ1-4|TRBD1|NA
CASGRTGLATNEKLFF
TGTGCTAGTGGCCGGACAGGGCTTGCAACTAATGAAAAACTGTTTTTT
>TRBV27|TRBJ2-7|TRBD1|NA
CASSRVTGGFGYEQYF
TGTGCCAGCAGTCGTGTTACAGGGGGCTTTGGCTACGAGCAGTACTTC
>TRBV19|TRBJ2-1|TRBD1|NA
CASRGQGYNEQFF
TGTGCCAGTCGGGGACAGGGGTACAATGAGCAGTTCTTC
>TRBV11-2|TRBJ1-5|TRBD1|NA
CASSFRQGRGPQHF
TGTGCCAGCAGCTTTCGACAGGGGAGGGGACCCCAGCATTTT
>TRBV21-1|TRBJ1-2|NA|NA
CAPRGTGGYTF
TGTGCCCCAAGGGGGACGGGCGGCTACACCTTC
>TRBV2|TRBJ2-3|TRBD2|NA
CASALAGTRGDTQYF
TGTGCCAGCGCACTAGCGGGGACCCGTGGAGATACGCAGTATTTT